This T cell receptor beta chain was captured by sequencing in a study of shared clonotypes between healthy human individuals. Whole-study context: For every donor, three CD4 naive, three CD4 memory, two CD8 naive and one CD8 memory plates were used. General observations from the study: Clonotypes shared by all four sorted-subset donors had higher generation probabilities than non-shared clonotypes.

Note on this clone: The antigen is unknown. Other DNA sequences within the sample encode an identical CDR3.

Assay: immunoSEQ multiplex PCR; the TCRdb copy retains only in-frame clones and omits some. This table holds 2 million to 2.5 million clones, 85% to 95% found once. Per the germline V gene, CDR1 is KGHSH and CDR2 is LQKENI. V dropped 1 base and J dropped 5 bases, with 11 bases sitting between them. This CDR3 is built from 14 residues. This chain uses TRBV18 with TRBJ2-5; no firm D call. This receptor was identified in a man between 18 and 29 years old in good health. Some clones in this sample may be carry-over from other donors' samples. What was sequenced was naive CD4+ T cells from PBMCs. Subset in this sample: CD45RA+ positively selected. The CDR3, as DNA: TGTGCCAGCTCACCACAAAGGCTACAGGAGACCCAGTACTTC. It specifies CASSPQRLQETQYF.